These T cell receptor beta chains were read from a single sample in a study of blood T cells in healthy people across ages. TCRdb called the 5' RACE reads again in MiXCR, with one record for every CDR3 protein. The sample carries about 1,400,000 distinct CDR3 sequences, 59% recorded once. The sequenced sample consisted of blood. These receptors originate from a man in his late teens or twenties in good health. The CDR3 runs from the conserved cysteine through the conserved F or W. Fields, in order: CDR3 protein, V gene.

CASRRGNDNYGYTF	TRBV12-3/TRBV12-4
CASSPLRGVSYEQYF	TRBV11-2
CASRRDLSYEQYF	TRBV14
CASSFVGGEETQYF	TRBV27
CASSQDTGVFYEQYF	TRBV4-2
CASSKQAYEQYF	TRBV2
CASSPRTGDTQYF	TRBV5-1
CASSPLGDRGQLRQNLQYF	TRBV7-8
CSVYLPASYEQYF	TRBV29-1
CAAMGGLNEKLFF	TRBV10-3
CASSLGQEEGDTQYF	TRBV5-6
CASRPQDRGLGYNSPLHF	TRBV28
CASTKGGEQYF	TRBV6-5
CASSETGTRTYSPLHF	TRBV12-3/TRBV12-4
CSVFEGGYGYTF	TRBV29-1
CSARDLSALPYEQYF	TRBV20-1
CASSLDGRADTQYF	TRBV12-3/TRBV12-4
CSARSDRVETQYF	TRBV20-1
CASRRVGETQYF	TRBV27
CASSPREYNEQFF	TRBV18
CASSYLIGDSYNEQFF	TRBV6-2/TRBV6-3
CASSTPAGRLSYNEQFF	TRBV6-2/TRBV6-3
CASSLADGLASDTQYF	TRBV7-2
CSARDGEKVSYEQYF	TRBV20-1
CASRASETQYF	TRBV7-2
CASSSGQGHIGNEQFF	TRBV7-9
CASSQEPGFSYNEQFF	TRBV4-1
CASSEATGDGYTF	TRBV6-1
CASSFGSTGEKLFF	TRBV5-1
CASRRWGLLRETQYF	TRBV6-5
CASSYDSNAGTGVGYTF	TRBV6-5
CASSLSPVGGQETQYF	TRBV28
CASSGGTGDNEQYF	TRBV2
CASSVFRGGRGQAFF	TRBV25-1
CASSRHYGLAGGTDTQYF	TRBV4-3